These 15 T cell receptor beta chains originate from one sample sequenced in a study of CD8+ T cells in alopecia areata. Extraction of RNA preceded its reverse transcription into cDNA, which served as the sequencing template. Sequencing was performed with immunoSEQ multiplex PCR; in TCRdb, only in-frame clones are kept and a portion is missing. The sample yields 35,000 to 45,000 clones, 92% seen once. Treatment denoted: oral pan-JAK inhibitor, 5-10 mg twice daily. The material sequenced was CD8+ T cells sorted from blood, taken at week 24, from a patient treated with tofacitinib. The receptors come from a human donor with alopecia areata.

The chain joins TRBV7-6 to TRBJ2-7; D possibly corresponds to TRBD1 (5 bases). The CDR3 sequence is 14 residues long. V was clipped by 6 bases and J by 0 bases, with 12 bases between them. Germline CDR1 is SGHVS and CDR2 is FNYEAQ. CDR3 nucleotide sequence: TGTGCCAGCAGACAGACAGTCCGCTCCTACGAGCAGTACTTC. This gives the protein CASRQTVRSYEQYF.

This rearrangement joins TRBV15 to TRBJ1-1, with 7 bases that match TRBD1. CDR1 and CDR2 from the germline V gene are LNHNV and YYDKDF (reference sequence). Trimming at V came to 5 bases and at J to 1 base, leaving 1 base not matched to a gene. The CDR3 has 13 residues. CDR3 region: CATSPGGNTEAFF. The DNA of the CDR3 is TGTGCCACCAGCCCAGGGGGGAACACTGAAGCTTTCTTT. The variable domain in full, with the rest retrieved from reference TRBV15 and TRBJ1-1, is DAMVIQNPRYQVTQFGKPVTLSCSQTLNHNVMYWYQQKSSQAPKLLFHYYDKDFNNEADTPDNFQSRRPNTSFCFLDIRSPGLGDTAMYLCATSPGGNTEAFFGQGTRLTVV.

The genes are TRBV5-1 and TRBJ2-1, with D hard to call. This CDR3 is built from 11 residues. Germline V gives CDR1 SGHRS, CDR2 YFSETQ. V was trimmed by 2 bases and J by 6 bases, leaving 3 bases between them. The CDR3 DNA is TGCGCCAGCAGCTTTGGCAATGAGCAGTTCTTC. It is translated as CASSFGNEQFF.

V usage is TRBV28 and J usage is TRBJ1-5; unclear D gene. V was pared by 3 bases and J by 4 bases, with 10 bases between. The CDR3 is 14 residues long. Germline loops: CDR1 MDHEN, CDR2 SYDVKM. The CDR3 reads CASSFEGWNQPQHF. The CDR3, as DNA: TGTGCCAGCAGTTTTGAGGGTTGGAATCAGCCCCAGCATTTT.

This clone was counted between two and nine times. J is TRBJ1-2 and V is TRBV6-1; D is unclear. V dropped 7 bases and J dropped 8 bases, with 20 bases sitting between them. This CDR3 contains 14 residues. The V gene's germline CDR1 is MNHNS and CDR2 SASEGT. The CDR3 spells CASTGPLIRGGYTF. CDR3 nucleotides: TGTGCCAGCACCGGACCTTTAATTCGAGGGGGCTACACCTTC.

V gene TRBV27 combines with J gene TRBJ2-7, with D uncertain. Germline CDR1 MNHEY, CDR2 SMNVEV (reference sequence). This CDR3 has 13 amino acids. The V gene lost 6 bases and the J gene lost 5 bases, with 14 bases spanning the gap. The CDR3 bases are TGTGCCAGCAGCCCCTTAGAGAGCCACGAGCAGTACTTC. Translating it yields CASSPLESHEQYF.

This rearrangement joins TRBV28 to TRBJ2-7, with a possible D match to TRBD2 (5 bases). V was pared by 5 bases and J by 0 bases, with 11 bases between. The CDR3 covers 14 residues. The germline CDR1 and CDR2 sequences are MDHEN and SYDVKM. CDR3 loop: CASSQTGSSYEQYF. CDR3 sequence (DNA): TGTGCCAGCAGTCAGACGGGAAGCTCCTACGAGCAGTACTTC.

The sample holds one count of this clone. The genes are TRBV29-1 and TRBJ2-2, with D possibly TRBD1 on 6 matching bases. V lost 5 bases and J lost 3, with 16 bases in between. The CDR3 runs to 15 residues. The germline CDR1 and CDR2 sequences are SQVTM and ANQGSEA. CDR3 nucleotide sequence: TGCAGCGTTCGACTACCCAGGGGACACACCGGGGAGCTGTTTTTT. This codes for CSVRLPRGHTGELFF.

The chain joins TRBV7-9 to TRBJ2-7; TRBD1 matches at 7 bases. Losses at the gene ends were 5 bases for V and 3 bases for J; bases not matched to a gene: 1. This CDR3 contains 12 residues. In germline, CDR1 is SEHNR, CDR2 FQNEAQ (reference sequence). CDR3 residues: CASSPGGYEQYF. DNA for the CDR3: TGTGCCAGCAGCCCAGGGGGCTACGAGCAGTACTTC.

The chain combines TRBV4-1 with TRBJ2-3; either TRBD1 or TRBD2 may supply D (6 bases each). CDR3 length equals 15 residues. Germline CDR1 is MGHRA and CDR2 is YSYEKL. V was shortened by 0 bases and J by 4 bases, with 11 bases between the two germline ends. CDR3: CASSQEGGSADTQYF. CDR3 DNA: TGCGCCAGCAGCCAAGAGGGGGGCAGCGCAGATACGCAGTATTTT.

This chain uses TRBV11-2 with TRBJ2-7, with D possibly matching TRBD1 (5 bases). This CDR3 is built from 15 residues. V was trimmed by 1 base and J by 1 base, leaving 11 bases between them. The germline V gene has CDR1 SGHAT and CDR2 FQNNGV. This CDR3 is CASSLADMSSYEQYF. The CDR3 DNA is TGTGCCAGCAGCTTAGCGGACATGTCTTCCTACGAGCAGTACTTC.

The J gene is TRBJ2-2, the V gene TRBV7-9; D gene ambiguous. Germline CDR1 is SEHNR and CDR2 is FQNEAQ (reference sequence). The length of the CDR3 is 16 residues. Between the trimmed V and J ends, which lost 5 bases and 7 bases, there was a span of 20 bases. This chain's CDR3 is CASSPRALTLNGELFF. CDR3 bases: TGTGCCAGCAGCCCCCGAGCTCTCACCCTTAACGGGGAGCTGTTTTTT.

The V gene is TRBV27, the J gene TRBJ1-1; D is perhaps TRBD1 (6 bases). Trimming left V 7 bases short and J 1 base short, with 10 bases between. The CDR3 consists of 13 residues. Germline V CDR1 and CDR2: MNHEY, SMNVEV (reference sequence). The CDR3 nucleotides are TGTGCCAGCACCCCACAGGGGAACACTGAAGCTTTCTTT. As protein: CASTPQGNTEAFF.

This rearrangement joins TRBV5-4 to TRBJ2-3; D is possibly TRBD2 (5 bases). The V end was cut by 5 bases, the J end by 0 bases, with 7 bases between. This CDR3 region has 13 residues. CDR1 is SGHNT and CDR2 is YYREEE in the germline V gene (reference sequence). Here the CDR3 reads CASRGGSTDTQYF. In nucleotides, the CDR3 is TGTGCCAGCAGAGGAGGAAGCACAGATACGCAGTATTTT.

The V and J genes are TRBV5-6 and TRBJ2-7; D not certain. The CDR3 totals 13 residues. V was cut by 0 bases and J by 1 base, with 5 bases left in between. Germline V gene sequence: CDR1 SGHDT, CDR2 YYEEEE. CDR3 DNA sequence: TGTGCCAGCAGCTTGGGATCTTCCTACGAGCAGTACTTC. Protein product: CASSLGSSYEQYF. The full variable domain, rest sourced from reference TRBV5-6 and TRBJ2-7, is DAGVTQSPTHLIKTRGQQVTLRCSPKSGHDTVSWYQQALGQGPQFIFQYYEEEERQRGNFPDRFSGHQFPNYSSELNVNALLLGDSALYLCASSLGSSYEQYFGPGTRLTVT.